Shown below are 7 T cell receptor beta chains from a single sample sequenced in a study of identifying expanded T cells in peripheral blood. Some clones are missing from TCRdb's copy, which holds only in-frame ones; the method was immunoSEQ multiplex PCR. The sample shows over 70,000 clones, more than 75% of them seen only once. The specimen sequenced was blood. The receptors were sampled from a person between 18 and 70 years old in good health.

This clone was observed once. This chain uses TRBV9 with TRBJ1-6; D may be TRBD1 (5 bases). Per the germline V gene, CDR1 is SGDLS and CDR2 is YYNGEE. The CDR3 has 18 residues. V was trimmed by 1 base and J by 0 bases, leaving 14 bases between them. The CDR3 sequence: CASSVQPSGSSYNSPLHF. CDR3 coding DNA: TGTGCCAGCAGCGTACAACCGTCAGGGAGCTCCTATAATTCACCCCTCCACTTT.

Points on this clone: Here the CDR3 omits its conserved ending phenylalanine or tryptophan, so a read error is the likely source. The limits of the CDR3 on the DNA are not certain, so only TCRdb's listed CDR3 is given. The V gene is TRBV19, the J gene TRBJ1-1. CDR1 LNHDA and CDR2 SQIVND come from the germline V gene (reference sequence). The length of the CDR3 is 12 amino acids, counting both ends. The CDR3: CASRLPAAEFFV.

The CDR3 DNA reads TGTGCCAGCAGCTCCCTCCAAGCCATGAACACTGAAGCTTTCTTT. This translates into CASSSLQAMNTEAFF. The chain links TRBV7-9 to TRBJ1-1; D unresolved. Trimming stripped 4 bases from V and 0 bases from J, with 12 bases between. In germline, CDR1 is SEHNR, CDR2 FQNEAQ (reference sequence). The CDR3 runs 15 residues. Full variable domain (outside the CDR3, taken from reference TRBV7-9 and TRBJ1-1): DTGVSQNPRHKITKRGQNVTFRCDPISEHNRLYWYRQTLGQGPEFLTYFQNEAQLEKSRLLSDRFSAERPKGSFSTLEIQRTEQGDSAMYLCASSSLQAMNTEAFFGQGTRLTVV.

The CDR3 DNA is TGCAGCGTTGACTCAGGGTTGAATACGCAGTATTTT. Translation gives CSVDSGLNTQYF. The chain recombines TRBV29-1 with TRBJ2-3; tentative D call: TRBD1 (5 bases). The CDR3 covers 12 residues. Deletions cut 3 bases from V and 7 bases from J, with 11 bases between. CDR1 is SQVTM, CDR2 ANQGSEA, per germline.

This clone was seen more than once but under ten times. The chain uses TRBV6-1 and TRBJ1-1, with 10 bases matching TRBD1. The CDR3 covers 18 residues. The germline gives CDR1 MNHNS, CDR2 SASEGT. The V and J ends lost 4 bases and 3 bases, in that order; junction bases with no gene match: 14. The CDR3 loop is CASSGEGQGQAWDTEAFF. CDR3 DNA sequence: TGTGCCAGCAGTGGTGAGGGACAGGGGCAGGCGTGGGACACTGAAGCTTTCTTT.

The chain has TRBV9 and TRBJ2-1; D might be TRBD2 (6 bases). Germline CDR1 is SGDLS and CDR2 is YYNGEE. The germline V and J ends were trimmed by 8 bases and 6 bases, with 15 bases remaining between them. This CDR3 region has 13 residues. The CDR3 loop is CASGRRGFNEQFF. In DNA, the CDR3 is TGTGCCAGTGGACGTCGGGGGTTCAATGAGCAGTTCTTC. Looking up the rest from reference TRBV9 and TRBJ2-1 gives the full variable domain: DSGVTQTPKHLITATGQRVTLRCSPRSGDLSVYWYQQSLDQGLQFLIQYYNGEERAKGNILERFSAQQFPDLHSELNLSSLELGDSALYFCASGRRGFNEQFFGPGTRLTVL.

The rearrangement joins TRBV27 to TRBJ1-5, with D possibly matching TRBD1 (5 bases). Germline V CDR1 and CDR2: MNHEY, SMNVEV (reference sequence). V was clipped by 3 bases and J by 7 bases, with 16 bases between them. The CDR3 runs to 15 residues. CDR3 nucleotides: TGTGCCAGCAGTTTGGCGTGGCAGGGCCGCCAGCCCCAGCATTTT. It is translated as CASSLAWQGRQPQHF.